This TCR beta chain is from a study of PD-1 blockade in classical Hodgkin lymphoma. With no exception, relapse followed autologous stem cell transplantation in all patients, and brentuximab vedotin exposure varied. Measured with immunoSEQ multiplex PCR; TCRdb has only the in-frame clones, and not every one. The sample consists of 60,000 to 65,000 clones, about nine tenths of them appearing once. There are 15 residues in the CDR3. V lost 5 bases and J lost 4; bases outside the gene matches: 6. CDR1 is SGHAT and CDR2 is FQNNGV in the germline V gene. This receptor was identified in a human donor with classical Hodgkin lymphoma. This sample comprised peripheral blood mononuclear cells (PBMCs), obtained at baseline. This chain connects TRBV11-2 to TRBJ2-3; 10 bases agree with TRBD2. The CDR3 DNA is TGTGCCAGCAGCATAGGACTAGCGGATTCAGATACGCAGTATTTT. Translation gives CASSIGLADSDTQYF.